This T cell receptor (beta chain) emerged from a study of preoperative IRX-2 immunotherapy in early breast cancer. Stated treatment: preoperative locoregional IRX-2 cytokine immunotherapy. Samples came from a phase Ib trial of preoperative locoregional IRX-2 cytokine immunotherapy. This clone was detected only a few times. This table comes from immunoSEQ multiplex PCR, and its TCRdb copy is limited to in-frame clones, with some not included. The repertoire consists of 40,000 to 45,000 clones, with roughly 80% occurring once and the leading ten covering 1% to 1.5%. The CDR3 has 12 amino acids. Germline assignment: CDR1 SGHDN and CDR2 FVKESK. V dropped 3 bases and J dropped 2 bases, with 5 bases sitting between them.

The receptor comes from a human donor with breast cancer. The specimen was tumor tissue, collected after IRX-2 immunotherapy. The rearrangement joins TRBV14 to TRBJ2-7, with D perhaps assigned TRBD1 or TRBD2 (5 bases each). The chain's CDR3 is CASSQGAYEQYF. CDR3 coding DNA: TGTGCCAGCAGCCAGGGGGCCTACGAGCAGTACTTC. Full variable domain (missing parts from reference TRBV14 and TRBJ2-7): EAGVTQFPSHSVIEKGQTVTLRCDPISGHDNLYWYRRVMGKEIKFLLHFVKESKQDESGMPNNRFLAERTGGTYSTLKVQPAELEDSGVYFCASSQGAYEQYFGPGTRLTVT.